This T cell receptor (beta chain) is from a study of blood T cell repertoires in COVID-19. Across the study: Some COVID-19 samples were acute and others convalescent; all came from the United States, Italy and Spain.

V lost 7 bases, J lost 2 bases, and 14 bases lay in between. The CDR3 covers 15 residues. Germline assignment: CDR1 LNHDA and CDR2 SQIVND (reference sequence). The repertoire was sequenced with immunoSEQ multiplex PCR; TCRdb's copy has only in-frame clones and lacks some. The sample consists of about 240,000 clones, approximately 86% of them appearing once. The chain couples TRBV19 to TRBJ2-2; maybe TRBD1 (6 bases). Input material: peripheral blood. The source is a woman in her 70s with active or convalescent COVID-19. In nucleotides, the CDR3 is TGTGCCAGTAAGACGCAGGGGTCCAACACCGGGGAGCTGTTTTTT. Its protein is CASKTQGSNTGELFF.